Listed below are T cell receptor beta chains from one sample, sequenced in a study of blood T cell repertoires in COVID-19. Some clones are missing from TCRdb's copy, which holds only in-frame ones; the method was immunoSEQ multiplex PCR. The repertoire consists of 100,000 or so clones, with 88% occurring once and the leading ten covering around 6.5%. The specimen sequenced was peripheral blood. These receptors were obtained from an older woman with acute or convalescent COVID-19. The conserved cysteine and the conserved F or W are not part of the CDR3 here. The D gene is left open where the match is weak. Clone size appears in some rows only: once, few, many, or a class for an expanded clone.

CDR3 protein	clone size	CDR3 length	D gene	V gene
ASQDRVGYGYT	-	11	TRBD1	TRBV28
ASSLAAGANQPQH	-	13	-	TRBV11-2
ASSRLPTSGKETQY	-	14	TRBD2	TRBV7-9
ASSTTTGYEAF	-	11	-	TRBV12-3/TRBV12-4
ASSYSSTDEAF	-	11	-	TRBV6-5
ASRQRNEQF	-	9	-	TRBV2
ASSRDRSDEKLF	-	12	TRBD1	TRBV6-5
ATSANRGMGYGYT	-	13	TRBD1	TRBV15
ASSPGQVKRGYT	-	12	TRBD1	TRBV19
ASSYDRVADTQY	-	12	TRBD1	TRBV5-6
ATGQNSNQPQH	once	11	TRBD1	TRBV24-1
ASSELGGTGELF	-	12	TRBD2	TRBV6-1
ASSPSGGGLTEAF	-	13	-	TRBV11-3
ASSSLAGGGNEQF	-	13	TRBD2	TRBV2